This T cell receptor beta chain originates from a study of T cell changes during pregnancy in multiple sclerosis. This table comes from immunoSEQ multiplex PCR, and its TCRdb copy is limited to in-frame clones, with some not included. Among roughly 24,000 clones listed, approximately 84% were seen once. Germline lookup yields CDR1 SGHTA and CDR2 FQGTGA. J lost 7 bases, V lost 5 bases, and 5 bases had no gene match. The CDR3 sequence is 13 residues long. The receptor was derived from a female donor with multiple sclerosis, enrolled in a pregnancy study. The sequencing here drew on CD8+ T cells from peripheral blood mononuclear cells, taken after pregnancy. V usage is TRBV7-3 and J usage is TRBJ2-1, with 7 nucleotides matching TRBD2. The CDR3 is CASSVYSGNEQFF. CDR3 nucleotide sequence: TGTGCCAGCAGCGTATATAGCGGGAATGAGCAGTTCTTC.